Each of the 13 T cell receptor beta chains below was sequenced from the same sample in a study of sequential checkpoint blockade in melanoma. Profiling relied on immunoSEQ multiplex PCR, and the TCRdb table lists in-frame clones only, not all of them. The top ten clones hold roughly a quarter of a sample with about 16,000 clones, around 92% of them seen once. Treatment specified: randomized to nivolumab then ipilimumab (arm A) or the reverse (arm B). Specimen: CD8+ T cells sorted from blood (inferred from file names), collected from a patient given nivolumab and ipilimumab in sequence. The source of these receptors is a human donor with melanoma.

This clone appeared once. This CDR3 is CASSLMTVYEQYF. The DNA for the CDR3 is TGTGCCAGCAGTTTAATGACAGTATACGAGCAGTACTTC. The chain employs TRBV28 and TRBJ2-7, with a weak D call TRBD1 (5 bases). Deletions cut 2 bases from V and 4 bases from J, with 9 bases between. The CDR3 runs to 13 residues. Per germline, CDR1 MDHEN and CDR2 SYDVKM. Filled out from reference TRBV28 and TRBJ2-7, the complete variable domain reads DVKVTQSSRYLVKRTGEKVFLECVQDMDHENMFWYRQDPGLGLRLIYFSYDVKMKEKGDIPEGYSVSREKKERFSLILESASTNQTSMYLCASSLMTVYEQYFGPGTRLTVT.

This sequence joins TRBV28 and TRBJ1-2; TRBD1 matches 8 bases. This CDR3 has 15 residues. V was pared by 3 bases and J by 4 bases, with 7 bases of the junction left unmatched. Germline V gives CDR1 MDHEN, CDR2 SYDVKM. The CDR3 DNA reads as TGTGCCAGCAGTTTCAGGGCAGGGGGCGGCTATGGCTACACCTTC. Translating it yields CASSFRAGGGYGYTF.

This clone was counted only a few times. CDR3 sequence: CASSQELAESYEQYF. In DNA, the CDR3 is TGCGCCAGCAGCCAAGAACTAGCGGAATCCTACGAGCAGTACTTC. This chain links TRBV4-3 with TRBJ2-7; 8 positions match TRBD2. CDR1 and CDR2 from the germline V gene are LGHNA and YSLEER. With 0 bases clipped from V and 1 base from J, the junction kept 2 bases outside the gene matches. This CDR3 contains 15 residues.

This chain links TRBV13 with TRBJ2-7; unclear D gene. Trimming took 4 bases from V and 1 from J, leaving 11 bases between them. CDR3 length equals 14 residues. In germline, CDR1 is PRHDT, CDR2 FYEKMQ (reference sequence). CDR3 nucleotide sequence: TGTGCCAGCAGCTCCAGGTTTCTGTCCTACGAGCAGTACTTC. It specifies CASSSRFLSYEQYF.

This sequence joins TRBV27 and TRBJ1-5; D is possibly TRBD1 (6 bases). Germline V lookup: CDR1 MNHEY, CDR2 SMNVEV (reference sequence). The CDR3 spans 14 residues. The V and J ends lost 3 bases and 5 bases respectively, with 11 bases between them. The CDR3 protein is CASSFRQADQPQHF. The DNA for the CDR3 is TGTGCCAGCAGTTTTCGACAGGCGGATCAGCCCCAGCATTTT.

The table lists this clone with a count of one. This chain links TRBV7-9 with TRBJ1-2, with 7 nucleotides matching TRBD1. V shed 5 bases and J 0 bases; nucleotides not matched to a gene: 3. Germline V gives CDR1 SEHNR, CDR2 FQNEAQ (reference sequence). This CDR3 has 14 residues. DNA for the CDR3: TGTGCCAGCAGCGAGGACAGGTCTAACTATGGCTACACCTTC. Translating it yields CASSEDRSNYGYTF.

This chain uses TRBV10-3 with TRBJ2-7; no clear D. Germline CDR1 and CDR2: ENHRY and SYGVKD. Trimming shortened V by 2 bases and J by 2 bases, and 7 bases separated the two germline ends. This CDR3 comprises 13 residues. The CDR3 DNA reads as TGTGCCATCAGTGAGAGCCCGCCCTACGAGCAGTACTTC. The encoded protein is CAISESPPYEQYF.

V and J are TRBV4-3 and TRBJ2-5; a weak D match, TRBD1 (6 bases). The closer fit of TRBJ2-7 to the DNA end suggests the J call may be wrong. Germline CDR1 is LGHNA and CDR2 is YSLEER. This CDR3 comprises 15 residues. The DNA for the CDR3 is TGCGCCAGCAGCCAAGATCTAAGGGGGTTTTACGAGCAGTACTTC. It is translated as CASSQDLRGFYEQYF.

The chain carries TRBV4-3 and TRBJ1-1, with D uncertain. The CDR3 is 13 residues long. Trimming removed 7 bases from V and 1 base from J, with 10 bases in between. Germline lookup yields CDR1 LGHNA and CDR2 YSLEER. The CDR3 protein is CASTLSWNTEAFF. DNA for the CDR3: TGCGCCAGCACCCTCAGTTGGAACACTGAAGCTTTCTTT.

The chain couples TRBV20-1 to TRBJ1-2; no definite D call. The CDR3 spans 10 residues. CDR1 and CDR2 (germline): DFQATT, SNEGSKA (reference sequence). V dropped 5 bases and J dropped 7 bases, with 8 bases sitting between them. The CDR3 sequence: CSAVLRGYTF. Written as DNA, the CDR3 is TGCAGTGCTGTCTTGCGTGGCTACACCTTC.

This clone was seen a single time. This chain links TRBV27 with TRBJ2-3; tentative D call: TRBD2 (6 bases). With 7 bases removed from V and 4 bases from J, the gap between germline ends came to 12 bases. The CDR3 consists of 13 residues. CDR1 and CDR2 (germline): MNHEY, SMNVEV (reference sequence). The CDR3 sequence is CASTPGGADTQYF. The DNA of the CDR3 is TGTGCCAGCACTCCCGGCGGGGCAGATACGCAGTATTTT.

The chain has TRBV30 and TRBJ1-5, with D unresolved. The ends were cut back, 3 bases at V and 2 bases at J, with 14 bases in the middle. Germline V lookup: CDR1 GTSNPN, CDR2 SVGIG (reference sequence). CDR3 length: 15 amino acids. CDR3 coding DNA: TGTGCCTGGAGCCTATGGGCTGATGGCAATCAGCCCCAGCATTTT. This gives the protein CAWSLWADGNQPQHF.

This clone was observed a few times. The J gene is TRBJ2-7, the V gene TRBV6-6, with 9 nucleotides matching TRBD1. The germline CDR1 and CDR2 sequences are MNHNY and SVGAGI (reference sequence). This CDR3 has 14 amino acids. The ends lost 6 bases at V and 5 bases at J; junction bases unmatched: 8. In nucleotides, the CDR3 is TGTGCCAGCAGCTCCGGACAGGGGTTACACGAGCAGTACTTC. It codes for CASSSGQGLHEQYF.